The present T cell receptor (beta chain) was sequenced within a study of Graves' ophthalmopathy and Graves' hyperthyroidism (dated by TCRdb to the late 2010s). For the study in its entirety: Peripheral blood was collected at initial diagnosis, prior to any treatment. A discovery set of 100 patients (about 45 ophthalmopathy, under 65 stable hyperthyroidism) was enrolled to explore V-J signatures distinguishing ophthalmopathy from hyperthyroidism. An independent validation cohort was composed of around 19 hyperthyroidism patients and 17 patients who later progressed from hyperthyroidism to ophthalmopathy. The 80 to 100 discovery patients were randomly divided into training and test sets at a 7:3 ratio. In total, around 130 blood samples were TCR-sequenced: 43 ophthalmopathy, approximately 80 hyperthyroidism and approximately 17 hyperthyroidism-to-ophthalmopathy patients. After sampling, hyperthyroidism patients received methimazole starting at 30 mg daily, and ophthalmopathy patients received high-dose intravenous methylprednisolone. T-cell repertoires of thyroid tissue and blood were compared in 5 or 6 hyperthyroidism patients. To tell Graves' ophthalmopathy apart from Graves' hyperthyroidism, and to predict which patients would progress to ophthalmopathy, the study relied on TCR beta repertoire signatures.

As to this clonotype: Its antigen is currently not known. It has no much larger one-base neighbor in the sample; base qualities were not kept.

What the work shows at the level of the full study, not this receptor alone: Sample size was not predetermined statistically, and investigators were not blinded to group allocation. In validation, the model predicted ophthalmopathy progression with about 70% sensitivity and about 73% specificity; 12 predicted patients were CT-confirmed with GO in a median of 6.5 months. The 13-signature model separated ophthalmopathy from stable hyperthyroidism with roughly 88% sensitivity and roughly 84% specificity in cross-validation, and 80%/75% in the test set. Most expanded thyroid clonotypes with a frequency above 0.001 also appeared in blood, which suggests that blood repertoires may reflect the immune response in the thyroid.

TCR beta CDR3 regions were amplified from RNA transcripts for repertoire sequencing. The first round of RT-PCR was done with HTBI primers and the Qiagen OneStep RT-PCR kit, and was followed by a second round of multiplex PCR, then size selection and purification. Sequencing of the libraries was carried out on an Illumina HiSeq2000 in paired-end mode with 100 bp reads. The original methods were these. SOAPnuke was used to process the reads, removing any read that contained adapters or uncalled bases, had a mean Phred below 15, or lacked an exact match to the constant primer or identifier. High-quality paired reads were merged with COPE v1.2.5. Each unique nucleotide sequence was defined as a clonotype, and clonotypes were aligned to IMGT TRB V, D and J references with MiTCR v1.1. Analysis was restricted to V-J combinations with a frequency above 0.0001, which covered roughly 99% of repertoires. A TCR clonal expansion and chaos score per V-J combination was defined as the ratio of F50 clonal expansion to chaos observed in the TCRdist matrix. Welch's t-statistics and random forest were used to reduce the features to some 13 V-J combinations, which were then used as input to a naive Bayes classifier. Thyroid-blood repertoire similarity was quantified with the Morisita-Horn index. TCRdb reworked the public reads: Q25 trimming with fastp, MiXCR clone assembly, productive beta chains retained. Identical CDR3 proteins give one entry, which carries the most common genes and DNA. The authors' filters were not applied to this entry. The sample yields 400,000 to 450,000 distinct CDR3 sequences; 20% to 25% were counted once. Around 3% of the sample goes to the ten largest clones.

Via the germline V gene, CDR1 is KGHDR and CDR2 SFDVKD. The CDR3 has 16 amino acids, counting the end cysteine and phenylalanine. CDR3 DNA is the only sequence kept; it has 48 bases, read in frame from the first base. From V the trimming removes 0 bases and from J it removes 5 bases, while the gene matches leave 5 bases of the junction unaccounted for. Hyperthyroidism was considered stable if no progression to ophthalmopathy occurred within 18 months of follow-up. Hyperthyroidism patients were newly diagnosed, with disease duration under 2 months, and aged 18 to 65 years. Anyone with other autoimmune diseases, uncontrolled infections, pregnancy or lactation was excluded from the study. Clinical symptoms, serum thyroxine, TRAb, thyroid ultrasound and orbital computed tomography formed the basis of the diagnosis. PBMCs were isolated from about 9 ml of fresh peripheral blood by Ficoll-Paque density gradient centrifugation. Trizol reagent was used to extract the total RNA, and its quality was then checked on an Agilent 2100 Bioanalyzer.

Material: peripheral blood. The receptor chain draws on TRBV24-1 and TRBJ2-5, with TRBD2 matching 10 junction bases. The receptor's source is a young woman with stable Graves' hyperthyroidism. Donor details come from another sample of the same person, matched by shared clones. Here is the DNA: TGTGCCACCAGTGATTTGTCACTAGCGGGACAGGAGACCCAGTACTTC. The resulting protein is CATSDLSLAGQETQYF.